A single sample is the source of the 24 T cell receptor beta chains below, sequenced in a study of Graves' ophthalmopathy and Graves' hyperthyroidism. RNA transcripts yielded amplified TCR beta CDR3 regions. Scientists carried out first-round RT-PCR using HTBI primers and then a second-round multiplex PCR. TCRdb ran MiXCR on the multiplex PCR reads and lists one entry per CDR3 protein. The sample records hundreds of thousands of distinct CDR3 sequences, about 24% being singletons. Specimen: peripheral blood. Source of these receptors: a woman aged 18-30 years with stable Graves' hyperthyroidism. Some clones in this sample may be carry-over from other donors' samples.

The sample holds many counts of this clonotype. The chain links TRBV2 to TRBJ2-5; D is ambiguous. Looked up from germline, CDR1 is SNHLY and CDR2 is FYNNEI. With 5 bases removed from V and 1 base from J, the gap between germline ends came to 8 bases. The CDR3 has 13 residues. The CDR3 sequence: CASSLRAQETQYF. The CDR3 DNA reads TGTGCCAGCAGTCTACGGGCCCAAGAGACCCAGTACTTC.

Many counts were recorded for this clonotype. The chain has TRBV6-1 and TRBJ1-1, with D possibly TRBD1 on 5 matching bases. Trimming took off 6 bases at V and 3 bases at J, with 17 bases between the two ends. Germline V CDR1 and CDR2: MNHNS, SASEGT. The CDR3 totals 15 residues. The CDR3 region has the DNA TGTGCCAGCAGCGCCGGGGGGTCAGGGTACACTGAAGCTTTCTTT. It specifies CASSAGGSGYTEAFF.

CDR3 nucleotides: TGTGCCAGCAGCTTAGGGGCACAGGGCTACGAGCAGTACTTC. Amino acid sequence: CASSLGAQGYEQYF. The J gene is TRBJ2-7, the V gene TRBV11-2, with D maybe TRBD1 (6 bases). Per germline, CDR1 SGHAT and CDR2 FQNNGV. The CDR3 spans 14 residues. V was pared by 1 base and J by 3 bases, with 10 bases between.

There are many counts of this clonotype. This chain's CDR3 is CASSSSPMNTEAFF. DNA of the CDR3: TGTGCCAGCAGCTCTTCCCCCATGAACACTGAAGCTTTCTTT. The V call is TRBV13, the J call TRBJ1-1; no clear D gene. The CDR3 is made up of 14 amino acids. Germline assignment: CDR1 PRHDT and CDR2 FYEKMQ (reference sequence). V was shortened by 4 bases and J by 0 bases, with 9 bases between the two germline ends.

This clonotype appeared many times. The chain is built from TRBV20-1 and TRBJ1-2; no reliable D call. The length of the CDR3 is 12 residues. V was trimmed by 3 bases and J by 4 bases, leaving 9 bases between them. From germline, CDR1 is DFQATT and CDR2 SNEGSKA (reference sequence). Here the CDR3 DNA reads TGCAGTGCTAGCTCGGGGTCCTATGGCTACACCTTC. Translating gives CSASSGSYGYTF.

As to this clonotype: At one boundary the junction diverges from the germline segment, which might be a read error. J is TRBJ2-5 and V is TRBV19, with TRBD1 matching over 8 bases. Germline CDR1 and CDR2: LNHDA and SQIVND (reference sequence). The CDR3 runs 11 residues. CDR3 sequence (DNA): TGTGCCAGTAGTCTCCGGGACAGGCTCGACTTC. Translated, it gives CASSLRDRLDF.

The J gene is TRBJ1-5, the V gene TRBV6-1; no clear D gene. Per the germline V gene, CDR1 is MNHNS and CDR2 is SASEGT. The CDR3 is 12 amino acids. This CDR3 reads CGTGRINQPQHF. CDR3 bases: TGTGGTACGGGCAGAATTAATCAGCCCCAGCATTTT.

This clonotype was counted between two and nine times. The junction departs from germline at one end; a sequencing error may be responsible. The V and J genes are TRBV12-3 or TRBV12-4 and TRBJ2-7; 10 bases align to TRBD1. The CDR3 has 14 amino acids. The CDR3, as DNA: TGTGCCAGCAGCTTGGGGACAGGGGTTGACGAGCGGTACTTC. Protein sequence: CASSLGTGVDERYF.

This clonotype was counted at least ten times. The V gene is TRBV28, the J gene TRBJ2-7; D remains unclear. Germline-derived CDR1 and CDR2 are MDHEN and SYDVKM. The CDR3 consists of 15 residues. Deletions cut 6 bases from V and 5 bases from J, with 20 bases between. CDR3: CASSLQTLETHEQYF. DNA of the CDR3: TGTGCCAGCAGCCTCCAGACTTTAGAAACCCACGAGCAGTACTTC.

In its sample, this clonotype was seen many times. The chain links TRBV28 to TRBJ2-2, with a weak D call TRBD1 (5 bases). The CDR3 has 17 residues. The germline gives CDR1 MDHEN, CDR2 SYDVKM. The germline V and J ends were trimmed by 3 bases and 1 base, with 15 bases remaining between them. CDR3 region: CASSLDTVSMNTGELFF. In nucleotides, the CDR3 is TGTGCCAGCAGTTTGGACACCGTATCCATGAACACCGGGGAGCTGTTTTTT.

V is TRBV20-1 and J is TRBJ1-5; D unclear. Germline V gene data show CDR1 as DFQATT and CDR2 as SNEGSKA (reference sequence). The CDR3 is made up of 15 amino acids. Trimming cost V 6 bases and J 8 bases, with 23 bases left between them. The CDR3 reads CSAKRSGHSGKPQHF. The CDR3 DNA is TGCAGTGCCAAAAGATCCGGCCACTCCGGGAAGCCCCAGCATTTT.

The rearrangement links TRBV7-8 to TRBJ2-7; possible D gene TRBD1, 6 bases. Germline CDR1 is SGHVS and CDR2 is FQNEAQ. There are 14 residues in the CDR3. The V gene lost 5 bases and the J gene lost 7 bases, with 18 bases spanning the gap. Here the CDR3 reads CASSPDWGRFEQYF. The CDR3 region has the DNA TGTGCCAGCAGCCCCGATTGGGGGCGTTTTGAGCAGTACTTC.

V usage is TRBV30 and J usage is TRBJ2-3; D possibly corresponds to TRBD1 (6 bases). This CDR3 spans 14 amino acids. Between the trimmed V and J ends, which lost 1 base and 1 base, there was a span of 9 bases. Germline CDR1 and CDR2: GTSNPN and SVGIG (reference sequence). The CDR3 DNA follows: TGTGCCTGGAGTGGGGACATAGGCACAGATACGCAGTATTTT. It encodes CAWSGDIGTDTQYF.

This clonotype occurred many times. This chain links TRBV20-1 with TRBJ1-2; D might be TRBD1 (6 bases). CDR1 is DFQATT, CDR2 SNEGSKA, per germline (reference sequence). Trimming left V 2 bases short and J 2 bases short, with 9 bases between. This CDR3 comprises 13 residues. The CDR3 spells CSARWRGNYGYTF. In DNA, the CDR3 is TGCAGTGCTAGATGGAGGGGGAACTATGGCTACACCTTC.

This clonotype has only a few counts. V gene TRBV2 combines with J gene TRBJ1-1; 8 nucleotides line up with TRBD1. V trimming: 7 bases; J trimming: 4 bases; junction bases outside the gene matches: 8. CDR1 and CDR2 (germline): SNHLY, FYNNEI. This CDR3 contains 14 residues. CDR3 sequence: CASKQGAVGTEAFF. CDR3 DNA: TGTGCCAGCAAGCAGGGGGCAGTAGGCACTGAAGCTTTCTTT.

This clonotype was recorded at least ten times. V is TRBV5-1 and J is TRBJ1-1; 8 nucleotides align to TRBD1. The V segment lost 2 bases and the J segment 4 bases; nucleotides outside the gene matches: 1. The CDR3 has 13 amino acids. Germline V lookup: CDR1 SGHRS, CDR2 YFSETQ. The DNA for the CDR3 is TGCGCCAGCAGCTTTACAGGGGGCACTGAAGCTTTCTTT. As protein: CASSFTGGTEAFF.

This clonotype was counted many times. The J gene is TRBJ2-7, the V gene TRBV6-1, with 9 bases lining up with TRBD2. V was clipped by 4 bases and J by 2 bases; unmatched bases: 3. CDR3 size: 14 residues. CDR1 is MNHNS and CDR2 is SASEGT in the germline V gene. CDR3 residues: CASSARGGTYEQYF. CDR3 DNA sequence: TGTGCCAGCAGTGCGCGGGGGGGAACCTACGAGCAGTACTTC.

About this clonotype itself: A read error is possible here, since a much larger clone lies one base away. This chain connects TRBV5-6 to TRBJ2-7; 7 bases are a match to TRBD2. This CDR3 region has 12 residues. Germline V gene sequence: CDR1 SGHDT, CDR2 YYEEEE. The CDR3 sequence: CVSSGITYEQYF. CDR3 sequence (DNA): TGTGTCAGCAGCGGGATTACCTACGAGCAGTACTTC.

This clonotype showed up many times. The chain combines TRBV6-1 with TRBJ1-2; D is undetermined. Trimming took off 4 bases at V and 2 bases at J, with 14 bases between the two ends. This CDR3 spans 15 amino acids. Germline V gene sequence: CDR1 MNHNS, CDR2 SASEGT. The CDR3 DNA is TGTGCCAGCAGTGGGGTATCGGCGTCGAACTATGGCTACACCTTC. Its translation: CASSGVSASNYGYTF.

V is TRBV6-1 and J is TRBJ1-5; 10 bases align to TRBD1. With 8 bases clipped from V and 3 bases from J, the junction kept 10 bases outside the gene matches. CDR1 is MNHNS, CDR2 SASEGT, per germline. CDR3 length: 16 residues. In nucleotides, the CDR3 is TGTGCCAGCCTATGGGGACAGGGGATTGCCAATCAGCCCCAGCATTTT. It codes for CASLWGQGIANQPQHF.

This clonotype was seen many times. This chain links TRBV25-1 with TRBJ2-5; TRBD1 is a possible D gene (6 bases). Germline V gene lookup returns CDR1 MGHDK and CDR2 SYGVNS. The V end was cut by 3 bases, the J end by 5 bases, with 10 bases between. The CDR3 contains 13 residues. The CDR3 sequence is CASSDRGAETQYF. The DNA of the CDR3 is TGTGCCAGCAGTGACAGGGGCGCCGAGACCCAGTACTTC.

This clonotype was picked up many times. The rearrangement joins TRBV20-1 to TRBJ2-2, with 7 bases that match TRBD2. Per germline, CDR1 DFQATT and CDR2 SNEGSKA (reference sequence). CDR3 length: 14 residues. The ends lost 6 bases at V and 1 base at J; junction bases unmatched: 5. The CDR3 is CSARLAENTGELFF. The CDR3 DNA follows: TGCAGTGCGCGGCTAGCGGAGAACACCGGGGAGCTGTTTTTT.

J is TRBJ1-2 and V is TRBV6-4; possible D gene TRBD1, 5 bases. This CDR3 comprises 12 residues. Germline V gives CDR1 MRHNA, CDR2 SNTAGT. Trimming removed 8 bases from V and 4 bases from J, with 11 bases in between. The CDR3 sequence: CASWDGFYGYTF. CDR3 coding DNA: TGTGCCAGCTGGGACGGCTTCTATGGCTACACCTTC.

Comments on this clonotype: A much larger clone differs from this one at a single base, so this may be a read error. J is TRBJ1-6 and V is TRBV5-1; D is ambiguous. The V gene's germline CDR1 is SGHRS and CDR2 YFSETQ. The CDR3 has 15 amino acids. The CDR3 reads CANSLDRGWNSPLHF. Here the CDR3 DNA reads TGCGCCAACAGCTTGGACCGAGGGTGGAATTCACCCCTCCACTTT.